This is a list of T cell receptor beta chains from one sample in a study of blood T cell repertoires in COVID-19. TCRdb keeps only in-frame clones here, not all; method: immunoSEQ multiplex PCR. The top ten clones hold roughly 12% of a sample with around 18,000 clones, 70% to 90% of them seen once. Sequenced material: peripheral blood. Every receptor here comes from a human donor in a cohort sampled during active COVID-19. CDR3s include the opening cysteine and the closing phenylalanine or tryptophan. Fields, in order: J gene, D gene, clone size, V gene, CDR3 DNA, CDR3 protein. The D gene is left open where the match is weak. Only some rows state a clone size, as once, few, many or a class for expanded clones.

TRBJ2-5 TRBD2 . TRBV28 TGTGCCAGCAGTGCCGGGACTAAATTCCAAGAGACCCAGTACTTC CASSAGTKFQETQYF
TRBJ1-2 TRBD1 . TRBV4-1 TGCGCCAGCAGCCAAGCACAGGGGCCCAGGAGCTACACCTTC CASSQAQGPRSYTF
TRBJ2-1 . . TRBV5-4 TGTGCCACATACCGGAAGGACAGCCACAATGAGCAGTTCTTC CATYRKDSHNEQFF
TRBJ1-2 TRBD1 . TRBV9 TGTGCCAGCAGCGTAGCTACAGGGGGAAGCTATGGCTACACCTTC CASSVATGGSYGYTF
TRBJ2-7 TRBD1 . TRBV5-5 TGTGCCAGCAGGCCGGGACAGGGGACCTCCTACGAGCAGTACTTC CASRPGQGTSYEQYF
TRBJ2-4 TRBD2 . TRBV28 TGTGCCCACGAGCGCGCGGGGGGAGGTGGGAACATTCAGTACTTC CAHERAGGGGNIQYF
TRBJ2-2 TRBD1 . TRBV5-1 TGCGCCAGCAGCATTGACAGGGACACCGGGGAGCTGTTTTTT CASSIDRDTGELFF
TRBJ2-7 TRBD1 few TRBV7-9 TGTGCCAGCAGCTTAGCGCGGACAGGGGGCAACGAGCAGTACTTC CASSLARTGGNEQYF
TRBJ2-3 . . TRBV9 TGTGCCAGCAGCGTAGTCATAGGCACAGATACGCAGTATTTT CASSVVIGTDTQYF
TRBJ1-1 . . TRBV30 TGTGCCTGGAGTGTTAGCAGGGGTTACACTGAAGCTTTCTTT CAWSVSRGYTEAFF
TRBJ1-6 . once TRBV10-1 TGCGCCAGCAGCACAGGGCAGTATGCACCCCTCCACTTT CASSTGQYAPLHF
TRBJ1-2 TRBD1 . TRBV4-1 TGCGCCAGCAGCCAGAACCCGACAGGGGGCCTCTATGGCTACACCTTC CASSQNPTGGLYGYTF